In this sample, the clone carrying this T cell receptor beta chain turned up once. The germline V gene encodes CDR1 LNHNV and CDR2 YYDKDF (reference sequence). The V and J ends lost 0 bases and 8 bases respectively, with 10 bases between them. This CDR3 has 13 amino acids. The table came from immunoSEQ multiplex PCR; TCRdb's copy has only in-frame clones and leaves some out. The sample lists some 70,000 clones, around 92% seen once, with 10% to 15% in the top ten. This specimen comes from a study of blood T cell repertoires in COVID-19. The chain couples TRBV15 to TRBJ1-1; D remains ambiguous. Source material: peripheral blood. The clonotype originates from a human donor with active COVID-19. The donor label of this sample is uncertain. DNA for the CDR3: TGTGCCACCAGCAGAGATCTGAACCGGGAAGCTTTCTTT. This sequence encodes CATSRDLNREAFF.